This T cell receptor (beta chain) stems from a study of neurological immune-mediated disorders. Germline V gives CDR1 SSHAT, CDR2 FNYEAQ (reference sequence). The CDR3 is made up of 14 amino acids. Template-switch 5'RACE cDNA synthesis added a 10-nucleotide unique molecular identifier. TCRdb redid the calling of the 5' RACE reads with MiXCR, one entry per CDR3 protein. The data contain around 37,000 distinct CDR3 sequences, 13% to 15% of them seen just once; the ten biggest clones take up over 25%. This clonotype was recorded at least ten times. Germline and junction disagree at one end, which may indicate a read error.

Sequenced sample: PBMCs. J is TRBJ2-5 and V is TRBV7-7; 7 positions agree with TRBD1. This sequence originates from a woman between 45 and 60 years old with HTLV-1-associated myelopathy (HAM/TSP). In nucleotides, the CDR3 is TGTGCTAGCAGCCCGGGACAGACTCAAGAGACCCAGTACTTC. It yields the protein CASSPGQTQETQYF.